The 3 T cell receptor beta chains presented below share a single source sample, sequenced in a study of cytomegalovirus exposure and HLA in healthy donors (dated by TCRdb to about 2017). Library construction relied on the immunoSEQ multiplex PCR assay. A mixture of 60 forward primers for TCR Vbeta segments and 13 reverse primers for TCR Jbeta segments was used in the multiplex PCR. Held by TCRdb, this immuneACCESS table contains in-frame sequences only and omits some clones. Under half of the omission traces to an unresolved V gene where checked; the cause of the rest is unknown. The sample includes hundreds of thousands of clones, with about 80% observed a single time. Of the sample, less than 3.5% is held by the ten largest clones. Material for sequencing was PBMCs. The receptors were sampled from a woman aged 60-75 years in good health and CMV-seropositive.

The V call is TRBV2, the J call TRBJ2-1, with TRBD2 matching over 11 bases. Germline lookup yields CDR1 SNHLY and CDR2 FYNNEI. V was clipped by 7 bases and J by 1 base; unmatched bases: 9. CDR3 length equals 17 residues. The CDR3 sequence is CASNGLAGGGSYNEQFF. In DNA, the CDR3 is TGTGCCAGCAATGGGCTAGCGGGAGGCGGGTCCTACAATGAGCAGTTCTTC. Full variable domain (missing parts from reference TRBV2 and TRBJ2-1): EPEVTQTPSHQVTQMGQEVILRCVPISNHLYFYWYRQILGQKVEFLVSFYNNEISEKSEIFDDQFSVERPDGSNFTLKIRSTKLEDSAMYFCASNGLAGGGSYNEQFFGPGTRLTVL.

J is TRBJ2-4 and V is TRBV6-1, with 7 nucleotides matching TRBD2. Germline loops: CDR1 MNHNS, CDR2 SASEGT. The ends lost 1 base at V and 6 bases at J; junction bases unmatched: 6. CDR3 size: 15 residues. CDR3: CASSEVPSGVNIQYF. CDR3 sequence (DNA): TGTGCCAGCAGTGAAGTACCCAGCGGGGTAAACATTCAGTACTTC.

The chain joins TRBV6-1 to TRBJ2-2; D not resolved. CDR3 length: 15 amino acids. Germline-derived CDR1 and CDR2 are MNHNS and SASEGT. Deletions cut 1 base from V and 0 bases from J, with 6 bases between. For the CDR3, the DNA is TGTGCCAGCAGTGAAGGCAGTTCGAACACCGGGGAGCTGTTTTTT. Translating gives CASSEGSSNTGELFF.